The present T cell receptor beta chain was sequenced within a study of T cell repertoires in cytomegalovirus infection. Study-level information: Indicated by public TCR beta signatures were CMV infection and matching HLA type. Overall study results and limits: CMV-specific TCR beta clonotypes restricted by HLA-C dominated the ex vivo response. Carriers of CMV and the relevant HLA type were discriminated by public TCR beta frequency.

TCRdb reprocessed the reads via MiXCR and lists one record per CDR3 protein. The table lists approximately 150,000 distinct CDR3 sequences, 5.5% to 8% of them singletons. This CDR3 has 15 amino acids. V shed 3 bases, J shed 4 bases, and the junction held 6 bases outside the gene matches. Germline CDR1 SGHTA, CDR2 FQGNSA. This clonotype was counted ten times or more. Its antigen is still unknown. The TCR comes from a human donor in good health (CMV status not recorded). Some clones in this sample may be carry-over from other donors' samples. The chain links TRBV7-2 to TRBJ2-7, with 10 bases identical to TRBD2. Material for sequencing was PBMCs. For the CDR3, the DNA is TGTGCCAGCAGCTTTAGCGGGGGGATTAATTACGAGCAGTACTTC. Protein: CASSFSGGINYEQYF. Full variable domain (remainder filled in from reference TRBV7-2 and TRBJ2-7): GAGVSQSPSNKVTEKGKDVELRCDPISGHTALYWYRQSLGQGLEFLIYFQGNSAPDKSGLPSDRFSAERTGGSVSTLTIQRTQQEDSAVYLCASSFSGGINYEQYFGPGTRLTVT.